These 27 T cell receptor beta chains came from one sample sequenced in a study of T-cell memory formation after mild COVID-19. TCRdb used MiXCR to reprocess the 5' RACE reads, holding one entry per CDR3 protein. The sample shows hundreds of thousands of distinct CDR3 sequences, 12% to 15% of them seen only once. Material: PBMCs or a T cell subset sorted from them (not recorded which). The receptors here all came from a man between 18 and 29 years old who had mild COVID-19 (a few samples of this study predate the infection). Cell type and time point are not known.

This chain uses TRBV6-6 with TRBJ2-1, with D perhaps given as TRBD1 or TRBD2 (5 bases each). V was cut by 5 bases and J by 0 bases, with 14 bases left in between. Germline CDR1 and CDR2: MNHNY and SVGAGI (reference sequence). The CDR3 runs to 16 residues. CDR3 coding DNA: TGTGCCAGCAGTAAACCGGGACCGAGCTCCTACAATGAGCAGTTCTTC. Amino acid sequence: CASSKPGPSSYNEQFF.

This clonotype was observed at least ten times. In DNA form, the CDR3 reads TGTGCCAGCAGCCTTGGACTAGCGGGGAACAATGAGCAGTTCTTC. It codes for CASSLGLAGNNEQFF. The V and J genes are TRBV7-3 and TRBJ2-1; 12 nucleotides agree with TRBD2. The junction had 4 bases not matched to a gene; V was cut back by 5 bases and J by 5 bases. The CDR3 is 15 residues long. From germline, CDR1 is SGHTA and CDR2 FQGTGA. Filled out from reference TRBV7-3 and TRBJ2-1, the complete variable domain reads GAGVSQTPSNKVTEKGKYVELRCDPISGHTALYWYRQSLGQGPEFLIYFQGTGAADDSGLPNDRFFAVRPEGSVSTLKIQRTERGDSAVYLCASSLGLAGNNEQFFGPGTRLTVL.

This sequence joins TRBV12-3 or TRBV12-4 and TRBJ2-4; D is perhaps TRBD2 (5 bases). This CDR3 spans 17 amino acids. V was shortened by 7 bases and J by 2 bases, with 21 bases between the two germline ends. As DNA, the CDR3 is TGTGCCAGCATTCAATCTTATCGGGGAGAGACCAAAAACATTCAGTACTTC. Translation: CASIQSYRGETKNIQYF.

The DNA of the CDR3 is TGCAGCGTAGGACCGGGGGAGACCCAGTACTTC. Translated, it gives CSVGPGETQYF. The V call is TRBV29-1, the J call TRBJ2-5; D is perhaps TRBD2 (5 bases). CDR1 and CDR2 (germline): SQVTM, ANQGSEA. The V end was cut by 6 bases, the J end by 5 bases, with 10 bases between. The CDR3 spans 11 residues.

This clonotype was detected only once. The rearrangement joins TRBV3-2 to TRBJ2-7; no DNA check was done on the table's D call, TRBD1. TRBV3-2 is given as a pseudogene. The CDR3 spans 14 residues. The CDR3 DNA reads as TGTGCCAGCAGCCAGGAGATCCGGGACTACGAGCAGTACTTC. It yields the protein CASSQEIRDYEQYF.

This clonotype was seen once. The chain has TRBV6-2 or TRBV6-3 and TRBJ2-4, with D perhaps being TRBD1 or TRBD2 (6 bases each). The CDR3 totals 16 residues. V was pared by 6 bases and J by 7 bases, with 22 bases between. In germline, CDR1 is MNHEY, CDR2 SVGEGT. CDR3 region: CASRPLRQDYRNIQYF. CDR3 DNA: TGTGCCAGCAGGCCACTTAGACAGGACTACAGGAACATTCAGTACTTC.

CDR3 nucleotides: TGCGCCAGCAGCTTGGCACCGGGACAGGGGATCACCGGGGAGCTGTTTTTT. Translated, it gives CASSLAPGQGITGELFF. V and J are TRBV5-1 and TRBJ2-2; 10 nucleotides line up with TRBD1. The junction had 6 bases not matched to a gene; V was cut back by 0 bases and J by 4 bases. The V gene's germline CDR1 is SGHRS and CDR2 YFSETQ. The CDR3 is 17 residues long.

V and J are TRBV2 and TRBJ1-2; D is uncertain. The V gene's germline CDR1 is SNHLY and CDR2 FYNNEI. V dropped 6 bases and J dropped 6 bases, with 14 bases sitting between them. This CDR3 spans 13 amino acids. The CDR3 DNA reads as TGTGCCAGCAGAGTGCTAGGAGTTAATGGCTACACCTTC. Its translation is CASRVLGVNGYTF.

A few counts support this clonotype. The chain combines TRBV20-1 with TRBJ2-4; no firm D call. This CDR3 is 13 amino acids long. Germline V lookup: CDR1 DFQATT, CDR2 SNEGSKA (reference sequence). V was pared by 3 bases and J by 0 bases, with 6 bases between. CDR3 sequence (DNA): TGCAGTGCTAGCCCGGTAGCCAAAAACATTCAGTACTTC. Translating it yields CSASPVAKNIQYF.

The rearrangement links TRBV5-1 to TRBJ1-3, with 10 bases aligning to TRBD1. After removal of 4 bases from V and 3 bases from J, the junction contained 4 bases not matched to a gene. This CDR3 comprises 15 residues. The germline V gene has CDR1 SGHRS and CDR2 YFSETQ. DNA of the CDR3: TGCGCCAGCAGCACGACAGGGGGCCTTGGAAACACCATATATTTT. The encoded protein is CASSTTGGLGNTIYF.

CDR3 sequence: CASSPSNQAYEQYF. The CDR3 nucleotides are TGTGCCAGCTCACCATCTAATCAGGCCTACGAGCAGTACTTC. The chain carries TRBV18 and TRBJ2-7; D remains unclear. V dropped 2 bases and J dropped 2 bases, with 10 bases sitting between them. The CDR3 length is 14 residues. The germline V gene encodes CDR1 KGHSH and CDR2 LQKENI.

There are a few counts of this clonotype. This sequence joins TRBV7-9 and TRBJ1-2; D unclear. The CDR3 contains 15 residues. CDR1 and CDR2 (germline): SEHNR, FQNEAQ (reference sequence). With 2 bases removed from V and 2 bases from J, the gap between germline ends came to 12 bases. The CDR3 reads CASSLSPGENYGYTF. The CDR3 bases are TGTGCCAGCAGCTTATCGCCAGGCGAGAACTATGGCTACACCTTC.

The chain is built from TRBV5-1 and TRBJ1-2; possible D gene TRBD1, 6 bases. The CDR3 has 15 amino acids. Germline assignment: CDR1 SGHRS and CDR2 YFSETQ. V was cut by 3 bases and J by 2 bases, with 14 bases left in between. As DNA, the CDR3 is TGCGCCAGCAGCTCGCTAGGACAGACGAACTATGGCTACACCTTC. Its translation is CASSSLGQTNYGYTF.

This clonotype was recorded only once. The chain carries TRBV6-5 and TRBJ2-4, with 8 bases aligning to TRBD2. V lost 6 bases, J lost 9 bases, and 16 bases stayed unmatched. The CDR3 runs 16 residues. Germline values: CDR1 MNHEY, CDR2 SVGAGI. CDR3 region: CASRKDVSVAGGIQYF. The CDR3 DNA reads TGTGCCAGCAGAAAAGACGTAAGCGTGGCGGGAGGCATTCAGTACTTC.

The sample holds many counts of this clonotype. The chain combines TRBV4-3 with TRBJ2-4, with 9 nucleotides matching TRBD1. Germline V lookup: CDR1 LGHNA, CDR2 YSLEER. This CDR3 comprises 17 residues. Unmatched junction bases numbered 12, after V lost 1 base and J lost 8 bases. This CDR3 is CASSQGGTRTGEYIQYF. The CDR3 DNA is TGCGCCAGCAGCCAAGGGGGAACTCGGACAGGGGAGTACATTCAGTACTTC.

CDR3 coding DNA: TGCAGTGCTAACGACGGCCGAGGTAGTAACACCATATATTTT. It specifies CSANDGRGSNTIYF. The chain joins TRBV20-1 to TRBJ1-3; D unclear. Per the germline V gene, CDR1 is DFQATT and CDR2 is SNEGSKA (reference sequence). This CDR3 spans 14 amino acids. The V gene lost 4 bases and the J gene lost 7 bases, with 17 bases spanning the gap.

In its sample, this clonotype was seen many times. The rearrangement links TRBV4-2 to TRBJ2-7; maybe TRBD1 (6 bases). V shed 1 base and J shed 6 bases, with 16 bases lying between them. This CDR3 contains 15 residues. CDR1 is LGHNA and CDR2 is YNFKEQ in the germline V gene. DNA of the CDR3: TGTGCCAGCAGCCAAGCTTCCATCCCCAGGGGCGAGCAGTACTTC. Translated, it gives CASSQASIPRGEQYF.

Ten or more counts support this clonotype. This chain joins TRBV5-1 and TRBJ1-3; D is possibly TRBD1 (6 bases). This CDR3 contains 15 residues. Between the trimmed V and J ends, which lost 4 bases and 1 base, there was a span of 12 bases. CDR1 SGHRS and CDR2 YFSETQ come from the germline V gene. This chain's CDR3 is CASSTYTGSGNTIYF. The DNA of the CDR3 is TGCGCCAGCAGCACCTACACAGGGTCTGGAAACACCATATATTTT.

The chain employs TRBV5-4 and TRBJ2-5, with D uncertain. This CDR3 has 12 amino acids. The germline CDR1 and CDR2 sequences are SGHNT and YYREEE (reference sequence). The ends were cut back, 1 base at V and 9 bases at J, with 10 bases in the middle. The CDR3 region has the DNA TGTGCCAGCAGCTTGAATTACCCTCCCCAGTACTTC. Its translation: CASSLNYPPQYF. The whole variable domain, remainder taken from reference TRBV5-4 and TRBJ2-5, is ETGVTQSPTHLIKTRGQQVTLRCSSQSGHNTVSWYQQALGQGPQFIFQYYREEENGRGNFPPRFSGLQFPNYSSELNVNALELDDSALYLCASSLNYPPQYFGPGTRLLVL.

This chain connects TRBV6-6 to TRBJ1-2; D unclear. In germline, CDR1 is MNHNY, CDR2 SVGAGI (reference sequence). The CDR3 length is 14 residues. V was pared by 2 bases and J by 8 bases, with 15 bases between. In nucleotides, the CDR3 is TGTGCCAGCAGTTACCCGTCGACCCTGGGAGGCTACACCTTC. Its protein product is CASSYPSTLGGYTF.

This clonotype was recorded a few times. The chain recombines TRBV5-1 with TRBJ1-2; tentatively, D is TRBD1 (6 bases). CDR3 length: 15 residues. Germline V gives CDR1 SGHRS, CDR2 YFSETQ. V gave up 5 bases and J gave up 0 bases, with 14 bases separating them. CDR3 bases: TGCGCCAGCAGGCCCCCGGACAGACCTAACTATGGCTACACCTTC. Encoded protein: CASRPPDRPNYGYTF.

There are a few counts of this clonotype. V is TRBV5-1 and J is TRBJ1-1; 8 bases align to TRBD1. V lost 4 bases to trimming and J lost 4 bases; unmatched junction nucleotides: 6. The CDR3 consists of 14 residues. Germline assignment: CDR1 SGHRS and CDR2 YFSETQ. The CDR3 loop reads CASSPQTGGTEAFF. CDR3 coding DNA: TGCGCCAGCAGCCCACAAACAGGGGGCACTGAAGCTTTCTTT.

V gene TRBV21-1 combines with J gene TRBJ2-3; the DNA was not used to check the table's D call, TRBD2. TRBV21-1 is a pseudogene locus. This CDR3 contains 10 residues. CDR3 nucleotide sequence: TGTGCCGGACTAGATGGTACGCAGTATTTT. Translated, it gives CAGLDGTQYF.

This rearrangement joins TRBV6-5 to TRBJ2-3; 9 nucleotides match TRBD2. The CDR3 is 15 residues long. Germline CDR1 is MNHEY and CDR2 is SVGAGI. Losses at the gene ends were 5 bases for V and 1 base for J; bases not matched to a gene: 4. Written as DNA, the CDR3 is TGTGCCAGCAGTCCAGCGGGGGGCCGCACAGATACGCAGTATTTT. Translation: CASSPAGGRTDTQYF.

This clonotype turned up a few times. CDR3 coding DNA: TGTGCCAGCAGTGCGTCAGACGCGGCTAACTATGGCTACACCTTC. It codes for CASSASDAANYGYTF. The V and J genes are TRBV12-3 or TRBV12-4 and TRBJ1-2; D gene unclear. V was trimmed by 5 bases and J by 0 bases, leaving 13 bases between them. There are 15 residues in the CDR3.

This clonotype was counted at least ten times. The rearrangement joins TRBV12-3 or TRBV12-4 to TRBJ1-6; D is ambiguous. The CDR3 totals 13 residues. V dropped 8 bases and J dropped 8 bases, with 13 bases sitting between them. The CDR3 loop reads CASSSARDSPLHF. CDR3 coding DNA: TGTGCCAGCTCCTCGGCACGGGATTCACCCCTCCACTTT.

This clonotype has a handful of counts. The chain couples TRBV6-5 to TRBJ1-1, with 7 bases lining up with TRBD1. CDR1 is MNHEY, CDR2 SVGAGI, per germline. J lost 5 bases, V lost 6 bases, and 3 bases had no gene match. CDR3 length: 12 amino acids. This CDR3 is CASSSQGTEAFF. CDR3 sequence (DNA): TGTGCCAGCAGCTCACAGGGGACTGAAGCTTTCTTT.